A single sample gave rise to the 23 T cell receptor beta chains below, sequenced in a study of molecular identifiers for immune sequencing clone quantification. Each CDR3 protein gets one entry after TCRdb re-called the PCR reads with MiXCR. The sample consists of approximately 630,000 distinct CDR3 sequences, roughly 27% of them appearing once. The specimen sequenced was naive CD8+ T cells from blood, with Jurkat cell RNA spiked in. Specified subset: FACS-sorted CD8+CD4-CCR7+CD45RA+ naive T cells. The receptors originated from a human donor in good health. Some libraries in this study had Jurkat cell RNA spiked in.

This clonotype came up many times. This rearrangement joins TRBV7-2 to TRBJ1-6; 7 bases map to TRBD1. The CDR3 is 16 amino acids. The germline gives CDR1 SGHTA, CDR2 FQGNSA. With V trimmed by 7 bases and J by 9 bases, 15 bases remained unmatched. The CDR3 reads CASTLPWTGFSSPLHF. DNA for the CDR3: TGTGCCAGCACCCTCCCTTGGACAGGTTTTAGTTCACCCCTCCACTTT.

In this sample, this clonotype turned up a few times. V gene TRBV6-1 combines with J gene TRBJ2-7; no definite D call. V was shortened by 0 bases and J by 0 bases, with 9 bases between the two germline ends. The germline V gene has CDR1 MNHNS and CDR2 SASEGT. The CDR3 is 15 amino acids. The CDR3 DNA reads as TGTGCCAGCAGTGAAGCTATGCACCCCTCCTACGAGCAGTACTTC. Translation: CASSEAMHPSYEQYF.

This clonotype was seen more than once but under ten times. This chain connects TRBV5-4 to TRBJ2-3, with TRBD1 matching over 9 bases. Germline lookup yields CDR1 SGHNT and CDR2 YYREEE (reference sequence). The CDR3 has 14 residues. J was trimmed by 2 bases and V by 7 bases; bases with no gene match: 5. The CDR3 loop reads CASGDREFTDTQYF. The CDR3 DNA follows: TGTGCCAGCGGGGACAGGGAATTCACAGATACGCAGTATTTT.

This clonotype came up many times. CDR3 nucleotides: TGTGCCAGCAGCGTAGGACTAGCTTCTTGGACAGATACGCAGTATTTT. Translation gives CASSVGLASWTDTQYF. The chain is built from TRBV9 and TRBJ2-3; TRBD2 aligns across 7 bases. Germline V CDR1 and CDR2: SGDLS, YYNGEE. V gave up 0 bases and J gave up 3 bases; unmatched junction bases: 7. The CDR3 covers 16 residues.

This clonotype was observed a single time. The chain is built from TRBV3-1 and TRBJ2-3, with 12 bases aligning to TRBD2. Trimming at V came to 8 bases and at J to 5 bases, leaving 8 bases not matched to a gene. This CDR3 comprises 15 residues. CDR1 is LGHDT and CDR2 is YNNKEL in the germline V gene (reference sequence). The CDR3 loop reads CASQRLAGVLDTQYF. CDR3 DNA sequence: TGTGCCAGCCAAAGACTAGCGGGAGTCTTAGATACGCAGTATTTT.

This clonotype was found a few times. This sequence joins TRBV28 and TRBJ2-1, with 10 bases that match TRBD2. This CDR3 region has 16 residues. V lost 2 bases to trimming and J lost 8 bases; unmatched junction nucleotides: 9. Germline V gene data show CDR1 as MDHEN and CDR2 as SYDVKM. The CDR3 DNA is TGTGCCAGCAGTTTAACCCTCTTCAGCGGGAGGGATGAGCAGTTCTTC. Its protein is CASSLTLFSGRDEQFF.

This clonotype was counted many times. The chain uses TRBV12-3 or TRBV12-4 and TRBJ2-3, with D possibly being TRBD2 (7 bases). The ends were cut back, 3 bases at V and 1 base at J, with 14 bases in the middle. The CDR3 totals 16 residues. CDR3 in amino acids: CASSFKGGGGTDTQYF. The DNA of the CDR3 is TGTGCCAGCAGTTTTAAAGGGGGAGGGGGCACAGATACGCAGTATTTT.

Notes on this clonotype: This sequence may be a read error, since a much larger clone differs from it by one base. This CDR3 reads CASGPSNQPQRF. The CDR3 DNA sequence: TGTGCCAGCGGGCCTAGCAATCAGCCCCAGCGTTTT. The V and J genes are TRBV6-6 and TRBJ1-5; D not certain. The germline CDR1 and CDR2 sequences are MNHNY and SVGAGI (reference sequence). The CDR3 length is 12 residues.

This clonotype was seen at least ten times. This chain links TRBV2 with TRBJ2-7, with no clear D. CDR3 length: 13 residues. Trimming took 7 bases from V and 7 from J, leaving 17 bases between them. Germline V lookup: CDR1 SNHLY, CDR2 FYNNEI. Here the CDR3 reads CASNPAGTWEQYF. CDR3 coding DNA: TGTGCCAGCAATCCAGCAGGAACCTGGGAGCAGTACTTC. The full variable domain, its missing parts supplied by reference TRBV2 and TRBJ2-7, is EPEVTQTPSHQVTQMGQEVILRCVPISNHLYFYWYRQILGQKVEFLVSFYNNEISEKSEIFDDQFSVERPDGSNFTLKIRSTKLEDSAMYFCASNPAGTWEQYFGPGTRLTVT.

Details on this clonotype: This may stem from a read error, because a much larger clone lies one nucleotide away. The chain combines TRBV28 with TRBJ2-1, with 11 positions matching TRBD2. V was pared by 3 bases and J by 6 bases, with 4 bases of the junction left unmatched. CDR3 size: 15 residues. The germline V gene encodes CDR1 MDHEN and CDR2 SYDVKM. CDR3 loop: CASSFRTSGCNEQFF. The CDR3, as DNA: TGTGCCAGCAGTTTCAGGACTAGCGGGTGCAATGAGCAGTTCTTC.

This clonotype was seen many times. The chain combines TRBV5-4 with TRBJ2-5, with 11 bases matching TRBD2. After removal of 0 bases from V and 5 bases from J, the junction contained 0 bases not matched to a gene. The CDR3 loop spans 14 amino acids. In germline, CDR1 is SGHNT, CDR2 YYREEE (reference sequence). In DNA form, the CDR3 reads TGTGCCAGCAGCTTGGGACTAGCGGGGGAGACCCAGTACTTC. Translating gives CASSLGLAGETQYF.

J is TRBJ1-1 and V is TRBV6-2 or TRBV6-3; D possibly corresponds to TRBD1 (5 bases). Germline-derived CDR1 and CDR2 are MNHEY and SVGEGT. The CDR3 extends over 13 amino acids. V lost 8 bases, J lost 6 bases, and 16 bases lay in between. In DNA, the CDR3 is TGTGCCAGCCGTCCAGGGCGTATGGCTGAAGCTTTCTTT. This sequence encodes CASRPGRMAEAFF.

The V call is TRBV7-6, the J call TRBJ2-7; D is undetermined. Per germline, CDR1 SGHVS and CDR2 FNYEAQ. The CDR3 sequence is 16 residues long. V dropped 4 bases and J dropped 2 bases, with 18 bases sitting between them. In DNA form, the CDR3 reads TGTGCCAGCAGCTCCTTCCGGACCACCCAGGCCTACGAGCAGTACTTC. Translated: CASSSFRTTQAYEQYF. Full variable domain (missing parts from reference TRBV7-6 and TRBJ2-7): GAGVSQSPRYKVTKRGQDVALRCDPISGHVSLYWYRQALGQGPEFLTYFNYEAQQDKSGLPNDRFSAERPEGSISTLTIQRTEQRDSAMYRCASSSFRTTQAYEQYFGPGTRLTVT.

This clonotype was detected only a few times. The chain has TRBV10-3 and TRBJ2-7, with no clear D. The ends were cut back, 3 bases at V and 3 bases at J, with 9 bases in the middle. From germline, CDR1 is ENHRY and CDR2 SYGVKD. The CDR3 is 13 residues long. CDR3 coding DNA: TGTGCCATCAGTGATTTGGCTAACTACGAGCAGTACTTC. Protein product: CAISDLANYEQYF.

The chain joins TRBV19 to TRBJ1-5; D remains ambiguous. CDR3 length equals 15 residues. Trimming shortened V by 1 base and J by 5 bases, and 12 bases separated the two germline ends. The germline CDR1 and CDR2 sequences are LNHDA and SQIVND (reference sequence). The CDR3 region has the DNA TGTGCCAGTAGTATAGTTACGCGGGGTCATCAGCCCCAGCATTTT. It yields the protein CASSIVTRGHQPQHF.

This clonotype was counted ten times or more. The chain combines TRBV12-3 or TRBV12-4 with TRBJ2-5; no clear D gene. V lost 7 bases, J lost 5 bases, and 17 bases lay in between. There are 14 residues in the CDR3. The CDR3 region has the DNA TGTGCCAGCAACGTCGGCTCTAGTTCCGAGACCCAGTACTTC. Amino acid sequence: CASNVGSSSETQYF.

Points on this clonotype: A much larger clone lies one base from this, so it may be a read error. J is TRBJ2-3 and V is TRBV4-1; D might be TRBD2 (6 bases). V dropped 0 bases and J dropped 2 bases, with 18 bases sitting between them. This CDR3 is 18 amino acids long. The germline V gene encodes CDR1 MGHRA and CDR2 YSYEKL. CDR3 amino acids: CASSQEPLARGLTDTQYF. The CDR3 nucleotides are TGCGCCAGCAGCCAAGAGCCCCTAGCGAGGGGACTCACAGATACGCAGTATTTT.

This clonotype came up many times. The chain uses TRBV5-6 and TRBJ1-1; D is ambiguous. Trimming cost V 0 bases and J 7 bases, with 13 bases left between them. This CDR3 has 14 residues. Germline CDR1 reads SGHDT; CDR2 reads YYEEEE. CDR3 DNA: TGTGCCAGCAGCTTGGGGGTCGGTCGAAATGAAGCTTTCTTT. Its translation is CASSLGVGRNEAFF.

The table lists this clonotype with many counts. The chain links TRBV14 to TRBJ2-3, with D tentatively TRBD2 (7 bases). The CDR3 runs 18 residues. Germline V gives CDR1 SGHDN, CDR2 FVKESK. V gave up 1 base and J gave up 6 bases, with 23 bases separating them. The CDR3 protein is CASSQAPLRGGLRDTQYF. The CDR3 nucleotides are TGTGCCAGCAGCCAAGCACCCCTTAGGGGGGGACTAAGGGATACGCAGTATTTT.

The CDR3 loop is CASSLIGTAGETQYF. The CDR3 DNA sequence: TGTGCCAGCAGTTTAATCGGGACAGCGGGGGAGACCCAGTACTTC. The chain has TRBV27 and TRBJ2-5; the D call may be TRBD1 or TRBD2 (7 bases each). This CDR3 is 15 amino acids long. In germline, CDR1 is MNHEY, CDR2 SMNVEV (reference sequence). The germline V and J ends were trimmed by 2 bases and 5 bases, with 15 bases remaining between them.

This clonotype has ten or more counts. This chain joins TRBV6-4 and TRBJ1-5; D is ambiguous. CDR1 MRHNA and CDR2 SNTAGT come from the germline V gene. V lost 1 base, J lost 7 bases, and 8 bases lay in between. CDR3 size: 13 residues. For the CDR3, the DNA is TGTGCCAGCAGTGACTGGTTGGGCCAGCCCCAGCATTTT. Protein: CASSDWLGQPQHF.

This chain links TRBV12-3 or TRBV12-4 with TRBJ2-3, with TRBD2 matching over 12 bases. The CDR3 runs 19 residues. J was trimmed by 0 bases and V by 4 bases; bases with no gene match: 11. In nucleotides, the CDR3 is TGTGCCAGCAGTTCACCCGGGACTAGCGGGCCATATAGCACAGATACGCAGTATTTT. Translating it yields CASSSPGTSGPYSTDTQYF.

The rearrangement links TRBV12-3 or TRBV12-4 to TRBJ2-1; D assignment may be TRBD1 or TRBD2 (5 bases each). With 5 bases removed from V and 15 bases from J, the gap between germline ends came to 14 bases. The CDR3 consists of 11 residues. The CDR3 nucleotides read TGTGCCAGCAGTCTGGGGGTATGGGTGTTCTTC. It encodes CASSLGVWVFF.